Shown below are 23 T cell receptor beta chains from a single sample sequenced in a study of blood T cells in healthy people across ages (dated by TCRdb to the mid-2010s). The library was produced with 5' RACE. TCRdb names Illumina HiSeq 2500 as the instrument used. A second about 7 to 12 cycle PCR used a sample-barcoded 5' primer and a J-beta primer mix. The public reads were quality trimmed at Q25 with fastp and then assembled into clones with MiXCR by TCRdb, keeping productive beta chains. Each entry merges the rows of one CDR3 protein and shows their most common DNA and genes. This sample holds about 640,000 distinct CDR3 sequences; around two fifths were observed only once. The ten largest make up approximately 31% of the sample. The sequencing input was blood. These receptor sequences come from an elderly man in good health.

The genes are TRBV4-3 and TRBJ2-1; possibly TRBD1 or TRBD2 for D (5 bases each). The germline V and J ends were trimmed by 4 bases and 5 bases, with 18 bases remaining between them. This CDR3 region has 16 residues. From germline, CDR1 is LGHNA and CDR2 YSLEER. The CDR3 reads CASSLQTAGTNNEQFF. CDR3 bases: TGCGCCAGCAGCCTCCAGACGGCAGGGACCAACAATGAGCAGTTCTTC.

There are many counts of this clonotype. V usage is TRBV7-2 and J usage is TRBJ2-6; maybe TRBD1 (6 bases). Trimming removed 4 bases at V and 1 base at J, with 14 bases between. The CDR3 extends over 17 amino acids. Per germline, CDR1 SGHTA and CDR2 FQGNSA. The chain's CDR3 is CASSSQTGRSGANVLTF. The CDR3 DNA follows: TGTGCCAGCAGCTCCCAGACAGGAAGATCTGGGGCCAACGTCCTGACTTTC.

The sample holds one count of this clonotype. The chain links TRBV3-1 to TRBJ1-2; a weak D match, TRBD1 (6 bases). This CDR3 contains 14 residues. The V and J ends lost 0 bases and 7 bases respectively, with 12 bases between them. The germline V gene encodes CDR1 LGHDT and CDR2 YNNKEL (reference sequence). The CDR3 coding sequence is TGTGCCAGCAGCCAAGACGTGGGGGCTAGTGGCTACACCTTC. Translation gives CASSQDVGASGYTF. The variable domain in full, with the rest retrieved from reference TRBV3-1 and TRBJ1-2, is DTAVSQTPKYLVTQMGNDKSIKCEQNLGHDTMYWYKQDSKKFLKIMFSYNNKELIINETVPNRFSPKSPDKAHLNLHINSLELGDSAVYFCASSQDVGASGYTFGSGTRLTVV.

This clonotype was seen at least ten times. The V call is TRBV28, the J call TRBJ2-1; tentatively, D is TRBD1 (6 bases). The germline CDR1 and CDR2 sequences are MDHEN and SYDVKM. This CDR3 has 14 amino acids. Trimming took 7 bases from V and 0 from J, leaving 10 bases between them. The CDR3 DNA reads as TGTGCCAGCATGGAGGACAGCTCCTACAATGAGCAGTTCTTC. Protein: CASMEDSSYNEQFF.

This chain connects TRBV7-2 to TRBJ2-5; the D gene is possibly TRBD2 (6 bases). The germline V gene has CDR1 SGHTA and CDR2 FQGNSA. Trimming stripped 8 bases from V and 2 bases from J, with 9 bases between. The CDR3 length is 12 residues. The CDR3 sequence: CASARGQETQYF. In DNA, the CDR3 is TGTGCCAGCGCGCGGGGACAAGAGACCCAGTACTTC. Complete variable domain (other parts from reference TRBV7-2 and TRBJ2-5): GAGVSQSPSNKVTEKGKDVELRCDPISGHTALYWYRQSLGQGLEFLIYFQGNSAPDKSGLPSDRFSAERTGGSVSTLTIQRTQQEDSAVYLCASARGQETQYFGPGTRLLVL.

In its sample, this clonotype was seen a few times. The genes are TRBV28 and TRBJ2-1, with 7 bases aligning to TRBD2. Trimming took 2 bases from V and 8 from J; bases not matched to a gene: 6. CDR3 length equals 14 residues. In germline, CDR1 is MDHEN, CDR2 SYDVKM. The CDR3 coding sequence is TGTGCCAGCAGTTTAGCACGACTAGCAGATGAGCAGTTCTTC. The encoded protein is CASSLARLADEQFF.

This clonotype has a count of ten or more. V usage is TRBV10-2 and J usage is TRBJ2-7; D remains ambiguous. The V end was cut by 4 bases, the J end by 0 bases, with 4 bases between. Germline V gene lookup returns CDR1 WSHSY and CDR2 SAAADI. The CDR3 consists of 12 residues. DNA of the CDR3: TGCGCCAGCAGTGCCAACTCCTACGAGCAGTACTTC. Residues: CASSANSYEQYF.

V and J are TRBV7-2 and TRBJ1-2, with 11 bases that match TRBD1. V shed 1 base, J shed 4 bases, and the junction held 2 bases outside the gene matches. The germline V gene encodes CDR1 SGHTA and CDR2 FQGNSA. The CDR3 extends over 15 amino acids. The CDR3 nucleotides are TGTGCCAGCAGCTTAGGGGACAGGGGGGGCTATGGCTACACCTTC. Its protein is CASSLGDRGGYGYTF.

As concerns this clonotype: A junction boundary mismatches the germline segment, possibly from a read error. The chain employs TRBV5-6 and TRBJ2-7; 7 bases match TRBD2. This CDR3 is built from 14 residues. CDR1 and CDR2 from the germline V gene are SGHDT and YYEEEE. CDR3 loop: CASSLGGITYEQYF. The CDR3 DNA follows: TGTGCCAGCAGTTTGGGGGGGATCACCTACGAGCAGTACTTC. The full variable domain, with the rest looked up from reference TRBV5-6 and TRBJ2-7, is DAGVTQSPTHLIKTRGQQVTLRCSPKSGHDTVSWYQQALGQGPQFIFQYYEEEERQRGNFPDRFSGHQFPNYSSELNVNALLLGDSALYLCASSLGGITYEQYFGPGTRLTVT.

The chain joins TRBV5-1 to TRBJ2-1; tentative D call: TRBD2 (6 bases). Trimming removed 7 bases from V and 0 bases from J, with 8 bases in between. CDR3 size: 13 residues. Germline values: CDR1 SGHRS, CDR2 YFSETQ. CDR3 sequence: CASGGNSYNEQFF. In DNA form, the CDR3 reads TGCGCCAGCGGGGGGAACTCCTACAATGAGCAGTTCTTC.

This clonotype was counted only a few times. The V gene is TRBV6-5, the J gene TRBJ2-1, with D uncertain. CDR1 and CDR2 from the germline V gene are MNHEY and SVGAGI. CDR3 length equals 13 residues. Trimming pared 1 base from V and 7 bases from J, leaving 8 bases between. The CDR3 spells CASSYFPANEQFF. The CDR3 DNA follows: TGTGCCAGCAGTTACTTCCCCGCAAATGAGCAGTTCTTC.

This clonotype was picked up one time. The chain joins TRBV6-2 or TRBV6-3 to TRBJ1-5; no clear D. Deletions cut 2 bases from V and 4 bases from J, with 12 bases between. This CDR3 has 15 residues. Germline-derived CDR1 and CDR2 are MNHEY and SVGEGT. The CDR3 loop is CASSYIGPPNQPQHF. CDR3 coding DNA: TGTGCCAGCAGTTACATCGGTCCACCTAATCAGCCCCAGCATTTT.

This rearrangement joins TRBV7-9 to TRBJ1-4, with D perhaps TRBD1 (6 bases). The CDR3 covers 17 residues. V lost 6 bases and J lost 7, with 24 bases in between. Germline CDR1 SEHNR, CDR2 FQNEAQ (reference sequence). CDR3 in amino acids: CASSSNLGQPFREKLFF. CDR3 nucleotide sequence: TGTGCCAGCAGTTCCAACTTAGGACAGCCCTTTCGTGAAAAACTGTTTTTT.

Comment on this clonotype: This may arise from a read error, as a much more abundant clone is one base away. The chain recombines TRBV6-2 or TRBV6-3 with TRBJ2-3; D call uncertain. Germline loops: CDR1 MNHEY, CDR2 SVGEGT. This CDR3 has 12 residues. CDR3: CAGSPLDGTQYF. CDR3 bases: TGTGCCGGCAGTCCCCTTGACGGTACGCAGTATTTT.

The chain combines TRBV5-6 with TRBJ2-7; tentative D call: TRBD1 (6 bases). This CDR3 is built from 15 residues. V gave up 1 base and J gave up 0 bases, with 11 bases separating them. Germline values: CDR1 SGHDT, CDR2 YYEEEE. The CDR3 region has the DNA TGTGCCAGCAGCTTGACAGGGAAGGGCTCCTACGAGCAGTACTTC. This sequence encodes CASSLTGKGSYEQYF.

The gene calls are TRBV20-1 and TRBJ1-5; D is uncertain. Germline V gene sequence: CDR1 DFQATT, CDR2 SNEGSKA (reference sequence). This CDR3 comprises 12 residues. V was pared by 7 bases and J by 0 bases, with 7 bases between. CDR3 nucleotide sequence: TGCAGTGGGGCGGCTAGCAATCAGCCCCAGCATTTT. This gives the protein CSGAASNQPQHF.

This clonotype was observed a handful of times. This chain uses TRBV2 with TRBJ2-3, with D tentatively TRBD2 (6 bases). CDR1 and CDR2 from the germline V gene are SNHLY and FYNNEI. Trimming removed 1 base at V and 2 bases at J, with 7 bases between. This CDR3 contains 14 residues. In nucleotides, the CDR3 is TGTGCCAGCAGTGAAGAGGACTACACAGATACGCAGTATTTT. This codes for CASSEEDYTDTQYF.

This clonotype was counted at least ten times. CDR3 sequence (DNA): TGTGCCAGCAGCTTCACGGGGGGCCTCCGAACAGATACGCAGTATTTT. This translates into CASSFTGGLRTDTQYF. This rearrangement joins TRBV11-2 to TRBJ2-3, with D possibly being TRBD2 (7 bases). Germline V gene sequence: CDR1 SGHAT, CDR2 FQNNGV. Trimming shortened V by 3 bases and J by 3 bases, and 16 bases separated the two germline ends. The CDR3 is 16 amino acids.

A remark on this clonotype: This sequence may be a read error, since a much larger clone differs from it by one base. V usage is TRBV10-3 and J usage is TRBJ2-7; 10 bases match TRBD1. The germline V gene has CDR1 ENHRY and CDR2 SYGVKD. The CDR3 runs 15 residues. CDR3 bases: TGTGTCATCAGATCACCGGGACAGGGGAGCTACGAGCAGTACTTC. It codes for CVIRSPGQGSYEQYF.

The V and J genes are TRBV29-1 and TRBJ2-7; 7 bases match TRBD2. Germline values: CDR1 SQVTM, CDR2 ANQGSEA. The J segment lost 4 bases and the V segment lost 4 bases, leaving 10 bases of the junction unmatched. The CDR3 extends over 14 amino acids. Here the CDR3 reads CSVVGRGRKYEQYF. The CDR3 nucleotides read TGCAGCGTTGTTGGGCGGGGGAGAAAGTACGAGCAGTACTTC.

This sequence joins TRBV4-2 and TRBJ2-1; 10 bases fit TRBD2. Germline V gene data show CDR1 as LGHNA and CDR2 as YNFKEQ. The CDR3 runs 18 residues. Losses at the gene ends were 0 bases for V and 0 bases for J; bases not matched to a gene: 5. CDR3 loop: CASSQDRTSGNSYNEQFF. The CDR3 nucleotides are TGTGCCAGCAGCCAAGATCGAACTAGCGGGAACTCCTACAATGAGCAGTTCTTC.

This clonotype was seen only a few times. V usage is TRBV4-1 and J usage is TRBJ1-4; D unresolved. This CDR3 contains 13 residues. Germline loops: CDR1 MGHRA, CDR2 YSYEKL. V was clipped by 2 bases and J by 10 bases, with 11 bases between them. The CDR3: CASSQSATGKLFF. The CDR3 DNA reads TGCGCCAGCAGCCAATCAGCCACGGGAAAACTGTTTTTT.

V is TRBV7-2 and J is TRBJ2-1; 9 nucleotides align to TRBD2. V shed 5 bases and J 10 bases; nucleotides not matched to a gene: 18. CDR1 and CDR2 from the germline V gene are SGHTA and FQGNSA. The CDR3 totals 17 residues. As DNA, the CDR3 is TGTGCCAGCAGCCGAGTTCTAGCGGGACATTATATCACGGAGCAGTTCTTC. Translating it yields CASSRVLAGHYITEQFF.